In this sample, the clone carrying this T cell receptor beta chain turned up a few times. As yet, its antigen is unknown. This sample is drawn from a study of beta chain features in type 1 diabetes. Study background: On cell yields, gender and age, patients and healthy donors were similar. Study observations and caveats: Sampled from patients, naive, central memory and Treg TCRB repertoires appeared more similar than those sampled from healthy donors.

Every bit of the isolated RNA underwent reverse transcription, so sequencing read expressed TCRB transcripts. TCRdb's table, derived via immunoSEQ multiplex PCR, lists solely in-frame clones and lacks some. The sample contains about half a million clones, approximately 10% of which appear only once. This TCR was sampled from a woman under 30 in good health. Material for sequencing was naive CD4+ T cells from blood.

CDR3 sequence (DNA): TGCGCCAGCAGCACGACGGGGGCGGCTAATGAAAAACTGTTTTTT. Translated: CASSTTGAANEKLFF. The chain couples TRBV5-1 to TRBJ1-4; D may be TRBD1 (6 bases). V was shortened by 4 bases and J by 3 bases, with 13 bases between the two germline ends. Germline lookup yields CDR1 SGHRS and CDR2 YFSETQ. This CDR3 region has 15 residues.